This record concerns one T cell receptor beta chain sequence. Its antigen is still unknown. A much more abundant neighbour one base away suggests this may be a read error. The data stem from a study of CD8 T cell repertoires and HIV-1 epitope variants. Regarding the study as a whole: Under ten antigen-specific TCR beta clonotypes were found; more than five seemed cross-reactive to variants.

The CDR3 sequence is 13 residues long. CDR1 and CDR2 from the germline V gene are SGHNT and YYREEE (reference sequence). Trimming cost V 2 bases and J 3 bases; bases outside gene matches: 1. Some clones are missing from TCRdb's copy, which holds only in-frame ones; the method was immunoSEQ multiplex PCR. The table lists about 6,000 clones, roughly 70% of them singletons. Sample: cultured CD8+ T cells derived from PBMCs. This clonotype originated in a male donor with HIV. The rearrangement uses TRBV5-4 and TRBJ2-7, with TRBD1 identical over 8 bases. The CDR3 reads CASSLQGDYEQYF. The CDR3 DNA reads TGTGCCAGCAGCTTACAGGGGGACTACGAGCAGTACTTC.